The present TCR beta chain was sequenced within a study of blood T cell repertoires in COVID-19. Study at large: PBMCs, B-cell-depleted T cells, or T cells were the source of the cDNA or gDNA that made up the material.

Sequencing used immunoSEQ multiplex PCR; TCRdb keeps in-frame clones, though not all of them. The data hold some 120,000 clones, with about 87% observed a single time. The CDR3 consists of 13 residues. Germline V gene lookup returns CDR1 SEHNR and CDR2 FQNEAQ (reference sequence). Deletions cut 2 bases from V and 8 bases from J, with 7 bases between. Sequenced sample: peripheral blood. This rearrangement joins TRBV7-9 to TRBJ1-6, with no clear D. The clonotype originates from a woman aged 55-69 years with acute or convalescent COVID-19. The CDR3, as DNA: TGTGCCAGCAGCTTAATGAGTGATTCACCCCTCCACTTT. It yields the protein CASSLMSDSPLHF.